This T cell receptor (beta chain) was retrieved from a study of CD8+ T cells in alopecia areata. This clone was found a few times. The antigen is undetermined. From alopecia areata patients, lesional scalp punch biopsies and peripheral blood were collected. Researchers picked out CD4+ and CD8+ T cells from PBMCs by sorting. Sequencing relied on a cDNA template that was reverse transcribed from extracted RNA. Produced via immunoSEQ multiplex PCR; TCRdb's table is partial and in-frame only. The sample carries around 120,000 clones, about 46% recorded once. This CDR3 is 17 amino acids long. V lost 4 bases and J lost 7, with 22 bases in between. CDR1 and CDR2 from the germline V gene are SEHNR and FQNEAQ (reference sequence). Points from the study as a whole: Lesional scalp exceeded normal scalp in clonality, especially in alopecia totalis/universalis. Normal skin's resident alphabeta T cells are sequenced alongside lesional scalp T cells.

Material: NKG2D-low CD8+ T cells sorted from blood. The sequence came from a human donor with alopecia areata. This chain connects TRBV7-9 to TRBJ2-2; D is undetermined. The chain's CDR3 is CASSYPGGGRTSGELFF. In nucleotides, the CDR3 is TGTGCCAGCAGCTACCCGGGTGGCGGTCGAACAAGCGGGGAGCTGTTTTTT.